The table lists the clone carrying this T cell receptor (beta chain) with a count of one. The antigen remains undetermined. This CDR3 contains 16 residues. With 5 bases clipped from V and 0 bases from J, the junction kept 9 bases outside the gene matches. CDR1 and CDR2 (germline): SGHVS, FQNEAQ. This entry belongs to a study of T cell responses to AZD1222 COVID-19 vaccine. Method: immunoSEQ multiplex PCR; TCRdb's copy keeps in-frame clones and lacks some. The sample yields roughly 70,000 clones, roughly 80% seen once. General study results and limits: The study reported that nearly half of spike-specific TCRs target unmutated variant regions. The study found vaccine-associated CD4 TCRs spanning spike, dominant at 160-218 and 743-854. Sampling captured repertoires only after the peak T cell response. Clonal diversity may have been underestimated in mostly white British donors.

The material sequenced was peripheral blood, taken on day 0 of AZD1222 vaccination. This chain uses TRBV7-8 with TRBJ2-7; TRBD2 matches at 8 bases. This TCR came from an adult in good health. Written as DNA, the CDR3 is TGTGCCAGCAGCCCCTGGCGAGCGGGGGCCTCCTACGAGCAGTACTTC. Translation: CASSPWRAGASYEQYF.